This entry concerns a single TCR beta chain. Random hexamers were used to reverse transcribe an amount of about 0.45 to 1 ug RNA. TCRdb fed the immunoSEQ multiplex PCR reads into MiXCR, producing one record per CDR3 protein. The table has some 140,000 distinct CDR3 sequences, about 90% seen once; the top ten hold about 0.23%. The data are from a study of CD8 T cells in Susac syndrome. Per the germline V gene, CDR1 is SEHNR and CDR2 is FQNEAQ (reference sequence). The CDR3 is 16 residues long. Trimming removed 6 bases at V and 0 bases at J, with 17 bases between. The chain carries TRBV7-9 and TRBJ1-1; D is possibly TRBD1 (5 bases). The clonotype originates from a human donor with multiple sclerosis. The sample comprised CD8+ T cells from PBMCs. Written as DNA, the CDR3 is TGTGCCAGCAGTTCCTCCCCGCGGGGCCTGAACACTGAAGCTTTCTTT. This codes for CASSSSPRGLNTEAFF.